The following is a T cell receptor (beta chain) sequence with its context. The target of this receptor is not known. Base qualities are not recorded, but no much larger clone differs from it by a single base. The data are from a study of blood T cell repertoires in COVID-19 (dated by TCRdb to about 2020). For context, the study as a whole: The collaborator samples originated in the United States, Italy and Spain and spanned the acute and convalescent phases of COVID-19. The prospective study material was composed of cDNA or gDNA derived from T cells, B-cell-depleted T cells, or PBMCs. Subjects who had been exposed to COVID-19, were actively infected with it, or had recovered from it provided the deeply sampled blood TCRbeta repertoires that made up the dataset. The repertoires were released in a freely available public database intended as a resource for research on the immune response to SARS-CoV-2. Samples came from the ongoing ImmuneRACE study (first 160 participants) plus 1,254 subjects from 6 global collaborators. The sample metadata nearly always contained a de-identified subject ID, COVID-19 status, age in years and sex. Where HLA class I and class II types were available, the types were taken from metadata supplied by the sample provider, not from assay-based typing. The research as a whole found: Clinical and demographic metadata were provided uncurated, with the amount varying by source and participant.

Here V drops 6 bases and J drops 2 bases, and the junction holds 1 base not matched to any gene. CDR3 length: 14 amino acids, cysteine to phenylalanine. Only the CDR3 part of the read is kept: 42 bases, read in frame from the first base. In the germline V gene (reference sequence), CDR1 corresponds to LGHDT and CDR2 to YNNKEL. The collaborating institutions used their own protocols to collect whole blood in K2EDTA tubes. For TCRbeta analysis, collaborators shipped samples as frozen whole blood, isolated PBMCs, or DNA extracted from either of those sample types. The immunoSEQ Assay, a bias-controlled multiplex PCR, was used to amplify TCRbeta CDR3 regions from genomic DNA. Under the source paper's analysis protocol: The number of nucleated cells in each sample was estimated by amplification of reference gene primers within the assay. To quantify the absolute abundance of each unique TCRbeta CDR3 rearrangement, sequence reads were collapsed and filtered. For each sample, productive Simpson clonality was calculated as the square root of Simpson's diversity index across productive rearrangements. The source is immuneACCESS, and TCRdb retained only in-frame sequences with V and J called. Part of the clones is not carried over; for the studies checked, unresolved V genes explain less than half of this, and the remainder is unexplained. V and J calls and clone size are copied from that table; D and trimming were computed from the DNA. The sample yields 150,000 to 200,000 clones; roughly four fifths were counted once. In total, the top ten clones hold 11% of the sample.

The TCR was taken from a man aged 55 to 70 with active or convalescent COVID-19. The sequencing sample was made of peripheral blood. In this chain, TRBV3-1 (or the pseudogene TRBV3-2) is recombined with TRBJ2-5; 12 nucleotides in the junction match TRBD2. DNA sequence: TGTGCCAGCAGTCTAGCGGGAGGGCAAGAGACCCAGTACTTC. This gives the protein CASSLAGGQETQYF.